This T cell receptor beta chain was found in a study of shared clonotypes between healthy human individuals. Notes on the study in general: Sequencing depth was expected to affect clonotype sharing among donors.

The CDR3 has 14 amino acids. CDR1 SGDLS and CDR2 YYNGEE come from the germline V gene. The J segment lost 3 bases and the V segment lost 3 bases, leaving 3 bases of the junction unmatched. The test was conducted at deep level. This table comes from immunoSEQ multiplex PCR, and its TCRdb copy is limited to in-frame clones, with some not included. The data show 950,000 to 1,100,000 clones, roughly 74% seen once. In regard to this clone: Its antigen is undetermined.

The sequence derives from a man younger than 35 in good health. Some clones in this sample may be carry-over from other donors' samples. The sequenced sample was memory CD4+ T cells from PBMCs. Subset reported: CD45RA-negative fraction. The V call is TRBV9, the J call TRBJ1-5; the match to TRBD1 covers 7 bases. The CDR3 spells CASSGGQINQPQHF. For the CDR3, the DNA is TGTGCCAGCAGCGGGGGACAGATCAATCAGCCCCAGCATTTT.